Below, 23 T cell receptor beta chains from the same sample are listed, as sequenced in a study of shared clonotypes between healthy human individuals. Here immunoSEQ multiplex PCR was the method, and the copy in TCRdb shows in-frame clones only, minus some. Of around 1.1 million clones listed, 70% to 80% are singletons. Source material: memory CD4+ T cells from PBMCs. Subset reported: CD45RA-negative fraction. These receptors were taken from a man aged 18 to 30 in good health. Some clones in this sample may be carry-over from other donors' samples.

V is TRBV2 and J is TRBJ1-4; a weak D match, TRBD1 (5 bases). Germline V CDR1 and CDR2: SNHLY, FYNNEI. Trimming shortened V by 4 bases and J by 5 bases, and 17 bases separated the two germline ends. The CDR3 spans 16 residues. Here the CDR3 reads CASSVMSRGPNEKLFF. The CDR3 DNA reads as TGTGCCAGCAGTGTGATGTCGAGGGGTCCGAATGAAAAACTGTTTTTT.

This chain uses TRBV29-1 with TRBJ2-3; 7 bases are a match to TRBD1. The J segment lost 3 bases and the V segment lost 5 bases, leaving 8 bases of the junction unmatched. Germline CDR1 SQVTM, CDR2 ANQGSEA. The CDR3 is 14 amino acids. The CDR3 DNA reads TGCAGCGTTCTTGCAGGGGGAAGTACAGATACGCAGTATTTT. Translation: CSVLAGGSTDTQYF.

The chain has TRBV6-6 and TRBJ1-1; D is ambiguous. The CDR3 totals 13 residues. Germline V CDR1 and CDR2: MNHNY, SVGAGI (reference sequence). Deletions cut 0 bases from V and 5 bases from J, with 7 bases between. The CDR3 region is CASSYSKGTEAFF. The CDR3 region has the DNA TGTGCCAGCAGTTACTCGAAAGGGACTGAAGCTTTCTTT.

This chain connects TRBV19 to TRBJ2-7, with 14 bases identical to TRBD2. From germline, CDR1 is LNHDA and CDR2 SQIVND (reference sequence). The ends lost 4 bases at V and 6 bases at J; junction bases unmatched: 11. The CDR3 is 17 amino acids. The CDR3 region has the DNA TGTGCCAGTAGTAAGAGGGGGACTAGCGGGAGATTGGGCGAGCAGTACTTC. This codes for CASSKRGTSGRLGEQYF.

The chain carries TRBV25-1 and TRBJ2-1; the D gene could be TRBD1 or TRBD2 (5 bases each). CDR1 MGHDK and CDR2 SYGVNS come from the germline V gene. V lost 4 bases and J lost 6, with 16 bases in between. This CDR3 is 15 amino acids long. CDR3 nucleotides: TGTGCCAGCAGTGGCGTGAGGGCTGGGGCCAATGAGCAGTTCTTC. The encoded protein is CASSGVRAGANEQFF.

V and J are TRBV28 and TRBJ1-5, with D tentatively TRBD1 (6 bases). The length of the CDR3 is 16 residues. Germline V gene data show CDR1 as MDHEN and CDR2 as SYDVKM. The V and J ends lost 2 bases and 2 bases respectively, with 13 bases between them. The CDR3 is CASSLNGAGGNQPQHF. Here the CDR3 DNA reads TGTGCCAGCAGTTTAAACGGGGCAGGGGGCAATCAGCCCCAGCATTTT.

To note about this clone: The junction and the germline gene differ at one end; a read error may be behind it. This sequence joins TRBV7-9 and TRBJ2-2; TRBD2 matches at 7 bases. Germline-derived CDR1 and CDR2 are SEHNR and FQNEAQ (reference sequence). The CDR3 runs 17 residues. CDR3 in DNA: TGTGCCAGCAGCCTAGCCCGGCCGGGAGGTAGTAGCGGGGAGCTGTTTTTT. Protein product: CASSLARPGGSSGELFF.

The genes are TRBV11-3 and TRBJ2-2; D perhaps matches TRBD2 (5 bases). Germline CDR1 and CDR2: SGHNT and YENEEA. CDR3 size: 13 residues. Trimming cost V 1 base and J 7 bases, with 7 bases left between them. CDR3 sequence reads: CASSLVRGGELFF. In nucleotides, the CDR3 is TGTGCCAGCAGCTTAGTACGGGGCGGGGAGCTGTTTTTT.

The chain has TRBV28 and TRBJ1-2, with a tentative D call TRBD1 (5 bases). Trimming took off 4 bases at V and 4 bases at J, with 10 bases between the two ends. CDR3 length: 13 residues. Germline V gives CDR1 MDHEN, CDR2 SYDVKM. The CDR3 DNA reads TGTGCCAGCAGTTCCAGCAGGGCCTATGGCTACACCTTC. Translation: CASSSSRAYGYTF.

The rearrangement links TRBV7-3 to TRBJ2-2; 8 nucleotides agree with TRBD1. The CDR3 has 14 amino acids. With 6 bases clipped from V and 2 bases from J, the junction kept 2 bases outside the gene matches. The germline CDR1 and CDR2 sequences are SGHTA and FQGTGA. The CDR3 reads CASRTGGNTGELFF. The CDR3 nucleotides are TGTGCCAGCAGAACAGGGGGAAACACCGGGGAGCTGTTTTTT.

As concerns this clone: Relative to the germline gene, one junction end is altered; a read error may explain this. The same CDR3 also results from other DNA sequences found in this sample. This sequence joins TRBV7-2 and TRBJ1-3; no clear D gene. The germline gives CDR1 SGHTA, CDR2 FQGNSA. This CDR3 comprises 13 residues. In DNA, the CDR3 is TGTGCCAGCAGCTTAGGGCCTCGAAACACTATATATTTT. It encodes CASSLGPRNTIYF.

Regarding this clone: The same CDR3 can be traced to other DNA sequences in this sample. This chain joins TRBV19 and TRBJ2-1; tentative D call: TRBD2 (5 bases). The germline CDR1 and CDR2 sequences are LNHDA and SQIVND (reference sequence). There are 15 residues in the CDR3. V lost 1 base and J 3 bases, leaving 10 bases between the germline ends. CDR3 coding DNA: TGTGCCAGTAGTATAGGTGGCAGCGGCTACAATGAGCAGTTCTTC. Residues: CASSIGGSGYNEQFF.

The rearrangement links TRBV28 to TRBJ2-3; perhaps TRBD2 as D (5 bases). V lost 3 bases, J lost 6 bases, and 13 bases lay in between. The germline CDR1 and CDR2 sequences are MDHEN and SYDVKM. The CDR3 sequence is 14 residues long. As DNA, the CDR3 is TGTGCCAGCAGTTTGGGTAGCGTAAGGGATACGCAGTATTTT. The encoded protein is CASSLGSVRDTQYF.

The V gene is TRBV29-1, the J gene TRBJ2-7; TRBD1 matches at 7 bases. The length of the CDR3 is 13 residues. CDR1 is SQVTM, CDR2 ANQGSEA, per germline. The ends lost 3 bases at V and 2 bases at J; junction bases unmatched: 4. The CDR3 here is CSVERTGTYEQYF. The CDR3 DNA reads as TGCAGCGTTGAGAGGACAGGTACCTACGAGCAGTACTTC.

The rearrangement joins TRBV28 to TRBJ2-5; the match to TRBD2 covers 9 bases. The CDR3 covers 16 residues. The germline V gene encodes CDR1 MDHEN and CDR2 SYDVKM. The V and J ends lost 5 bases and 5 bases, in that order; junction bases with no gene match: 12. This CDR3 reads CASSPRRSGRRETQYF. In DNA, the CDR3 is TGTGCCAGCAGTCCTCGTCGAAGCGGGAGGCGGGAGACCCAGTACTTC. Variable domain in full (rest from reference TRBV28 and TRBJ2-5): DVKVTQSSRYLVKRTGEKVFLECVQDMDHENMFWYRQDPGLGLRLIYFSYDVKMKEKGDIPEGYSVSREKKERFSLILESASTNQTSMYLCASSPRRSGRRETQYFGPGTRLLVL.

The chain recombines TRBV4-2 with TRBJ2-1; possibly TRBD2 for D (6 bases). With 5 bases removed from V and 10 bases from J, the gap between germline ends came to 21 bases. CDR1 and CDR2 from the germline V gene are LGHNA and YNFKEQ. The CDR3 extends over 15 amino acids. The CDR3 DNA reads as TGTGCCAGCAGCGACGCGGGACGTCCCAGGGCGGAGCAGTTCTTC. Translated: CASSDAGRPRAEQFF.

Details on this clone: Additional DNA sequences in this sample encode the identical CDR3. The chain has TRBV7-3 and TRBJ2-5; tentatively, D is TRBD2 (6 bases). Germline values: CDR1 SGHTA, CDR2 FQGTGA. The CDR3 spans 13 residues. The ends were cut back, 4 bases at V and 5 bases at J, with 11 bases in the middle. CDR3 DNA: TGTGCCAGCAGCTCCACCGGAGGGGAGACCCAGTACTTC. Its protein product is CASSSTGGETQYF.

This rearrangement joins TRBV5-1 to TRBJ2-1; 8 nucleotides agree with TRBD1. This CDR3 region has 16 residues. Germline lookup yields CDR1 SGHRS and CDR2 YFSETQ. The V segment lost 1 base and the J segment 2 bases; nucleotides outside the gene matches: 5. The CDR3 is CASSLRQGAAYNEQFF. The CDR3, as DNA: TGCGCCAGCAGCTTGAGGCAGGGGGCTGCCTACAATGAGCAGTTCTTC.

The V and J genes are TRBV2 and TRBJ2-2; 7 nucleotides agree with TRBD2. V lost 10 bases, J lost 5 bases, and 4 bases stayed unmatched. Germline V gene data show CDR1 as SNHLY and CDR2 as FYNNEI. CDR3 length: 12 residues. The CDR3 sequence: CATGRETGELFF. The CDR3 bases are TGTGCCACGGGGAGGGAAACCGGGGAGCTGTTTTTT.

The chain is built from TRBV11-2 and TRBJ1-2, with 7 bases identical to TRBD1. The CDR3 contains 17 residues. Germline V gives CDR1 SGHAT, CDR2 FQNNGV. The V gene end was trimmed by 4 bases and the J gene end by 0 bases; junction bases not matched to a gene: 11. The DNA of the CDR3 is TGTGCCAGCAGCTACTTCCCGGGGGACAGAGCTAACTATGGCTACACCTTC. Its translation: CASSYFPGDRANYGYTF.

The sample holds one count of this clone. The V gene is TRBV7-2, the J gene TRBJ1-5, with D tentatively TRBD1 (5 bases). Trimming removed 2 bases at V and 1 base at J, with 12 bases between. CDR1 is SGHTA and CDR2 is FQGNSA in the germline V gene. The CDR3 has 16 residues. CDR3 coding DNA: TGTGCCAGCAGCTTATGGGGGGGAGGGAGCAATCAGCCCCAGCATTTT. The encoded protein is CASSLWGGGSNQPQHF. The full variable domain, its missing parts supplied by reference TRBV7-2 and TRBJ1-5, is GAGVSQSPSNKVTEKGKDVELRCDPISGHTALYWYRQSLGQGLEFLIYFQGNSAPDKSGLPSDRFSAERTGGSVSTLTIQRTQQEDSAVYLCASSLWGGGSNQPQHFGDGTRLSIL.

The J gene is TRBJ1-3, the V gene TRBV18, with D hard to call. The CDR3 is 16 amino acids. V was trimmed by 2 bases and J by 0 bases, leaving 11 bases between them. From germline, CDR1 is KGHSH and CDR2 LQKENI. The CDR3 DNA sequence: TGTGCCAGCTCACCAGTTGGGCCCGTCTCTGGAAACACCATATATTTT. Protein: CASSPVGPVSGNTIYF.

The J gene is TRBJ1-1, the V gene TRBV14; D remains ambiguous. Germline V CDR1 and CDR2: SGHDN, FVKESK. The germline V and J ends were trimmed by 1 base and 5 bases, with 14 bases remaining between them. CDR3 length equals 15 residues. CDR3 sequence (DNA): TGTGCCAGCAGCCAAGGATTTGTCAGGAGGACTGAAGCTTTCTTT. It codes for CASSQGFVRRTEAFF. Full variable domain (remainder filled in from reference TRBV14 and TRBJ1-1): EAGVTQFPSHSVIEKGQTVTLRCDPISGHDNLYWYRRVMGKEIKFLLHFVKESKQDESGMPNNRFLAERTGGTYSTLKVQPAELEDSGVYFCASSQGFVRRTEAFFGQGTRLTVV.